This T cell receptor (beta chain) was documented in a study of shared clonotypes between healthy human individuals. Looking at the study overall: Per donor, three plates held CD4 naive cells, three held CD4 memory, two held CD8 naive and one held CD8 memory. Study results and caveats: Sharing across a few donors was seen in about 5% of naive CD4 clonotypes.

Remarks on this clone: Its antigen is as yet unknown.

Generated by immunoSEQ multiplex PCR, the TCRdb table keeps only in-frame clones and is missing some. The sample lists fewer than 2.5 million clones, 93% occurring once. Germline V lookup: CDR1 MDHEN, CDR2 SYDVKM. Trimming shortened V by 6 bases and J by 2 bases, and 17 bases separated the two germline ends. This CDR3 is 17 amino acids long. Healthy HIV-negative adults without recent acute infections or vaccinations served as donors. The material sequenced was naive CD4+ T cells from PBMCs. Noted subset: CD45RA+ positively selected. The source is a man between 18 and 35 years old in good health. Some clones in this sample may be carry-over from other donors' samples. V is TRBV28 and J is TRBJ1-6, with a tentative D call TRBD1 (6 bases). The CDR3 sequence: CASSPHPRGAYNSPLHF. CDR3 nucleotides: TGTGCCAGCAGCCCTCATCCCAGGGGAGCCTATAATTCACCCCTCCACTTT.